The source of this T cell receptor beta chain is a study of beta chain features in type 1 diabetes. Study-wide results and limits: Diminished insertions and augmented deletions at VDJ junctions characterized type 1 diabetes patients.

The CDR3 runs 13 residues. Germline CDR1 reads LNHNV; CDR2 reads YYDKDF (reference sequence). V lost 7 bases and J lost 0, with 9 bases in between. Remarks on this clone: Its target is not known.

TCRB transcripts that were expressed got sequenced, as all of the isolated RNA had been reverse transcribed. The assay was immunoSEQ multiplex PCR, and TCRdb's table has in-frame clones only and misses some. The sample includes about 470,000 clones, approximately 30% seen only once; the top ten take around 0.065%. The clonotype originates from a young man in good health. The chain links TRBV15 to TRBJ2-5; a weak D match, TRBD1 (6 bases). The sample was naive CD4+ T cells from blood. DNA for the CDR3: TGTGCCACCAACAGGGCGTACCAAGAGACCCAGTACTTC. This sequence encodes CATNRAYQETQYF.